This TCR beta chain was obtained from a study of blood T cells in healthy people across ages (dated by TCRdb to between 2015 and 2017). As for the study more broadly: In model experiments, template switching captured roughly one uniquely barcoded TCR beta cDNA molecule for every two T cells. Age-related changes in TCR beta repertoire diversity were measured in the study by deep sequencing normalized with unique cDNA molecular identifiers. Four age groups were formed from the donors: young (average about 15 years), middle-aged (approximately 41), aged (about 68) and long-lived (about 75). Donors of different ages were randomly distributed across sequencing lanes to avoid experimental bias. Two additional independent replicas of 1 million unique cDNA reads from the same blood draw were analyzed for two donors (one aged 18 to 29 and one aged 80 or older).

Donors were about 36 systemically healthy Caucasian individuals from Russia aged roughly 6 to 95 years. Each donor gave 8 to 10 milliliters of peripheral blood, drawn into EDTA-treated Vacutainer tubes. Ficoll-Paque density-gradient centrifugation was used to isolate PBMCs, with at least 7 million per sample. Total RNA was extracted from PBMCs with Trizol reagent, with at least 6 micrograms obtained per sample. The percentages of naive CD45RAhigh/CD27high T cells were determined by flow cytometry on a PBMC aliquot from every donor. Receptor amplification or capture employed 5' RACE. The instrument was an Illumina HiSeq 2500. The second PCR ran for about 7 to 11 cycles and used a J-beta primer mix along with a sample-barcoded 5' primer. A template-switch 5' adaptor carrying 12 random nucleotides introduced a unique molecular identifier onto each TCR beta cDNA molecule. Each sample yielded at least 3 million CDR3-containing paired-end reads. The Mint cDNA synthesis kit, primed by a TRBC-specific oligonucleotide, was used to synthesize first-strand cDNA from all RNA. Following uracil-DNA glycosylase treatment, all cDNA underwent a first 18-cycle PCR with the universal primers M1SS and BC2_uni_R. On the study's bioinformatics: For normalization, 1 million high-quality reads were randomly selected from each sample, with every read carrying a distinct molecular identifier. Reads sharing molecular identifiers were discarded rather than binned into consensus sequences. MiTCR, run with a Q25 quality threshold and the strictest error-elimination algorithm, handled CDR3 identification, clonotype clustering and error correction. A nonparametric unseen species model with Euler transformation was used to estimate lower-bound total TCR beta diversity. The raw public reads went through TCRdb reprocessing: fastp at Q25, MiXCR clone calling, in-frame beta chains kept. Records with the same CDR3 protein are collapsed into one entry carrying the most frequent genes and DNA. TCRdb's processing, not the authors', yielded these V and J calls. Across this sample there are nearly 800,000 distinct CDR3 sequences, with 45% to 70% seen only once. Of the sample, roughly 25% falls within the top ten clones.

Summary of the overall study and its limitations: There was a strong correlation between observed TCR beta diversity and the percentage of naive T cells measured by flow cytometry. Observed TCR beta diversity per million T cells fell roughly linearly with age, and a significant reduction was already apparent by age approximately 40. Bulk unsorted PBMC profiling prevented conclusive comparison of naive and antigen-experienced compartments. The CMV infection status of donors was not known, potentially confounding age-related changes in expanded clonotypes. Compared with the aged group, more naive CD4+ T cells, fewer expanded clones and increased TCR diversity were shown by the long-lived group, suggesting age selection. Estimates of total diversity based on one million sequenced T cells were considered lower bounds and underestimates.

Comments on this clonotype: There is no known antigen for this receptor. One base away there is no much larger clone; base qualities are not given.

The CDR3, from cysteine to phenylalanine, totals 19 residues. Left in the record is the CDR3 DNA by itself, 57 bases read in frame from the first base. CDR1 and CDR2 (DFQATT, SNEGSKA) derive from the germline V gene (reference sequence). Germline trimming amounts to 1 base on V and 2 bases on J, with 18 as the count of junction bases outside the gene matches. The chain joins TRBV20-1 to TRBJ2-3; the junction holds 7 bases that match TRBD2. The source is a man aged 35 to 55 in good health. Sequenced material: blood. The CDR3 protein sequence reads: CSARGEGRTPSGLTDTQYF. The DNA sequence is given as TGCAGTGCTAGAGGGGAGGGACGGACCCCTAGCGGCCTCACAGATACGCAGTATTTT.